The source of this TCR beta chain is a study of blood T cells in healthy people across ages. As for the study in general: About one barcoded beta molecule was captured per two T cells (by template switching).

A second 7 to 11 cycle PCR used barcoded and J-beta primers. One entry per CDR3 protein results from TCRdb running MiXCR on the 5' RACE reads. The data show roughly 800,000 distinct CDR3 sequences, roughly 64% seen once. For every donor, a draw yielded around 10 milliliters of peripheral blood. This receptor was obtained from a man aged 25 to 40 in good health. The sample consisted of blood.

CDR3 protein: CASTESSGGLETQYF. The CDR3 DNA sequence: TGCGCCAGTACCGAGTCTAGCGGGGGGCTAGAGACCCAGTACTTC. V usage is TRBV5-1 and J usage is TRBJ2-5; 11 bases map to TRBD2. From germline, CDR1 is SGHRS and CDR2 YFSETQ. Trimming removed 8 bases from V and 4 bases from J; junction bases left unmatched: 10. The CDR3 is 15 amino acids.